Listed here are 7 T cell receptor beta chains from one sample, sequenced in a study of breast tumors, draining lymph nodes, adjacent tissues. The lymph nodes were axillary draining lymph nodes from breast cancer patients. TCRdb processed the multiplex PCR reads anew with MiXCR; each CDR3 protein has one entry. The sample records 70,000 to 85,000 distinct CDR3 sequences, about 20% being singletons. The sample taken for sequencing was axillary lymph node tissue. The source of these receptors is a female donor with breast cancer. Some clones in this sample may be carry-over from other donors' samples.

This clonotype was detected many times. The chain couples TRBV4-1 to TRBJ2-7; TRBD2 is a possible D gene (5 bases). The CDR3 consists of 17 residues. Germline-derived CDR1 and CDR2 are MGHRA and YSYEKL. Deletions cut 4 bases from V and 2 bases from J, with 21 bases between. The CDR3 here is CASSLINGPGYTYEQYF. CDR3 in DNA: TGCGCCAGCAGCCTCATAAACGGTCCGGGGTACACCTACGAGCAGTACTTC.

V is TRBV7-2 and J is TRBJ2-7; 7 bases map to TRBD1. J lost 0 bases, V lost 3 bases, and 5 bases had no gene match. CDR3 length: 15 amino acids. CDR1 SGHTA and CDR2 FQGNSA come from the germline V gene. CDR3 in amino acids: CASSFGSGGSYEQYF. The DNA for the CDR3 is TGTGCCAGCAGCTTTGGATCAGGGGGCTCCTACGAGCAGTACTTC.

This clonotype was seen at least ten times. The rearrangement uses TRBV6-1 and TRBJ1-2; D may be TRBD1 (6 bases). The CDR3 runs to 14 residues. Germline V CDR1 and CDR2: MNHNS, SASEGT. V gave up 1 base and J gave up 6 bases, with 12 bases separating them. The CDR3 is CASSEGWGAHGYTF. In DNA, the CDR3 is TGTGCCAGCAGTGAAGGGTGGGGGGCCCATGGCTACACCTTC.

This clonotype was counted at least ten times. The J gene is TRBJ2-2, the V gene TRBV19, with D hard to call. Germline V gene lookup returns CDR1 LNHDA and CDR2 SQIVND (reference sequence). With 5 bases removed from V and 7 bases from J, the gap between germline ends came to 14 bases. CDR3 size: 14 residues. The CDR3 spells CASSELRFGGELFF. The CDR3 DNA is TGTGCCAGTAGTGAACTGAGGTTCGGCGGGGAGCTGTTTTTT.

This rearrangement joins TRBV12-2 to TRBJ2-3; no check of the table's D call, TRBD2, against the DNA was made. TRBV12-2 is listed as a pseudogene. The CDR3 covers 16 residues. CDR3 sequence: CASRPGLVGGTDTQCF. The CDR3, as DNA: TGTGCAAGTCGCCCTGGACTAGTCGGTGGGACAGATACGCAGTGTTTT.

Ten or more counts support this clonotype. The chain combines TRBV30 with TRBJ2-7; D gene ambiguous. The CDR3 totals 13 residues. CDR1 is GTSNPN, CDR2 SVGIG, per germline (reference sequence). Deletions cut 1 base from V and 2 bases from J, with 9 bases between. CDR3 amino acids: CAWSARLPYEQYF. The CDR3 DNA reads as TGTGCCTGGAGTGCCAGGTTGCCCTACGAGCAGTACTTC.

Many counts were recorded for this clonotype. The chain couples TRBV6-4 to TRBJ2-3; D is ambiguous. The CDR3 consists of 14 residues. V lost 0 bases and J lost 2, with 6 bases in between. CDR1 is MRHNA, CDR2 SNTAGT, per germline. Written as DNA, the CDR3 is TGTGCCAGCAGTGACTCTGGCTACACAGATACGCAGTATTTT. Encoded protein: CASSDSGYTDTQYF.